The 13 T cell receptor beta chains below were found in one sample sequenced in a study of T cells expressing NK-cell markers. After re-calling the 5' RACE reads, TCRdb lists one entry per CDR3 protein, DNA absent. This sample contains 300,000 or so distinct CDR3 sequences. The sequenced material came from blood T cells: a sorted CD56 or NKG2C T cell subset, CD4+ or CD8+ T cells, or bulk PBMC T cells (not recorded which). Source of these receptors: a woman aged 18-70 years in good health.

CDR3 loop: CASSRTPGQNTGELFF. The rearrangement links TRBV12-3 or TRBV12-4 to TRBJ2-2; the D call of TRBD1 rests on TCRdb alone, since no DNA is present to check it. The CDR3 has 16 residues.

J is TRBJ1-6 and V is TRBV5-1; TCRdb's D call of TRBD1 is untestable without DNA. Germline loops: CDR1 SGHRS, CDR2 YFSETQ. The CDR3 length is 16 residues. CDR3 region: CASSLEMSWGNSPLHF.

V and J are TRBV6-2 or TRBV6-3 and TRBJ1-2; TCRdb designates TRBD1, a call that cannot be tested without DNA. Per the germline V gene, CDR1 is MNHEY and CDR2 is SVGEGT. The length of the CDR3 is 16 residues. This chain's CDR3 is CASSHPDREGDYGYTF.

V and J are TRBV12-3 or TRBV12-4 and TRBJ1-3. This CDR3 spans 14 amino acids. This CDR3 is CAIGDSGGGNTIYF.

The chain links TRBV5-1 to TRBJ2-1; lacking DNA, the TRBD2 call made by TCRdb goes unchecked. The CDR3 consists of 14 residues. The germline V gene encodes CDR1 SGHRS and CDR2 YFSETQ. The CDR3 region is CASTKGLAQNEQFF.

The CDR3 spells CASSVRASARETQYF. This chain joins TRBV7-9 and TRBJ2-5. Germline V lookup: CDR1 SEHNR, CDR2 FQNEAQ (reference sequence). The CDR3 length is 15 residues.

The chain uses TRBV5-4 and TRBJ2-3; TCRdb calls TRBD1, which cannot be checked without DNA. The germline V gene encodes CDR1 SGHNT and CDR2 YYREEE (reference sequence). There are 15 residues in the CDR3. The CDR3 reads CASGGASPSTDTQYF.

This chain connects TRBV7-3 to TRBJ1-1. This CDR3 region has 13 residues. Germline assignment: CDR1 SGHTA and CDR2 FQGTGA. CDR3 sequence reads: CASSPGRGTEAFF.

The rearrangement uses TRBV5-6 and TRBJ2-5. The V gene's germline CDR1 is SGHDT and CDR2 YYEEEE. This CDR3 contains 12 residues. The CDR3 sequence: CASSLTLETQYF. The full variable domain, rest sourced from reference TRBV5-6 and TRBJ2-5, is DAGVTQSPTHLIKTRGQQVTLRCSPKSGHDTVSWYQQALGQGPQFIFQYYEEEERQRGNFPDRFSGHQFPNYSSELNVNALLLGDSALYLCASSLTLETQYFGPGTRLLVL.

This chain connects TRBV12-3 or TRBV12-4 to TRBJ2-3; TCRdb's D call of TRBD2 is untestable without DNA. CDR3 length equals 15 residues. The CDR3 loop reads CASTLHGESTDTQYF.

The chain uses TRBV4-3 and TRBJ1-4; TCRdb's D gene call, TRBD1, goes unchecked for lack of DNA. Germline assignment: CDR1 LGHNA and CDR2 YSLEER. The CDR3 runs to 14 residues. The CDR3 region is CASSQRRQGEKLFF.

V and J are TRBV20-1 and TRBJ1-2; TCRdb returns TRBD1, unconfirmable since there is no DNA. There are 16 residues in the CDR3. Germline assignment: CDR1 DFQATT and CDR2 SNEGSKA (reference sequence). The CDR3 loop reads CSARVRGQGAGSGYTF.

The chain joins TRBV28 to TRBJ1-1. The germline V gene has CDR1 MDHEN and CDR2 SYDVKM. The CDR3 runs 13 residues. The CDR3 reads CASHRLWNTEAFF.